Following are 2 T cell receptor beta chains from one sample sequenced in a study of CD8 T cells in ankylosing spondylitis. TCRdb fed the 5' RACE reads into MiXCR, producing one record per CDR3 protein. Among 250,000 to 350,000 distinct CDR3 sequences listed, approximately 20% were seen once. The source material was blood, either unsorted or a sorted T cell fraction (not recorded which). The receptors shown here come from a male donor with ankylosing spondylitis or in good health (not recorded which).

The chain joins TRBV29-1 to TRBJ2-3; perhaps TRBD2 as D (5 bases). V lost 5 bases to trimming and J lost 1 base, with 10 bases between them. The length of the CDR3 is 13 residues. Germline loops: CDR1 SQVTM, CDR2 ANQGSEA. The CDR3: CSVLQRRTDTQYF. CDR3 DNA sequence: TGCAGCGTTCTTCAGCGGCGCACAGATACGCAGTATTTT.

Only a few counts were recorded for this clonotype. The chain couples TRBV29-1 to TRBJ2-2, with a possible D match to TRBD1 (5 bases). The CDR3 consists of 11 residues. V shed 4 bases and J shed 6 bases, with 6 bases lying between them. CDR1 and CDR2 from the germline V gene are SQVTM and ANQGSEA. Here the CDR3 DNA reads TGCAGCGTTGGGGGCCCCGGGGAGCTGTTTTTT. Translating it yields CSVGGPGELFF.